This T cell receptor beta chain came from a study of follicular helper T cells after annual influenza vaccination. Time point of the sample: 2015-2016 season, pre-vaccination. Trimming took 4 bases from V and 5 from J, leaving 13 bases between them. This CDR3 contains 14 residues. Germline CDR1 reads SGHTS; CDR2 reads YDEGEE. Here immunoSEQ multiplex PCR was the method, and the copy in TCRdb shows in-frame clones only, minus some. Of about 5,600 clones detected, 80% to 85% appear once; the ten largest clones hold around 0.71%. This clone was seen just once. Its antigen is still unknown. Findings and limits, study-wide: Each annual vaccination recalled recurring oligoclonal ICOS+CD38+ cTfh clonotypes.

Sequences were derived from CXCR5- memory CD4+ T cells sorted from blood, sampled on the day of influenza vaccination. The receptor was isolated from an adult who received the influenza vaccine. The rearrangement links TRBV5-8 to TRBJ2-1; a weak D match, TRBD2 (6 bases). The DNA for the CDR3 is TGTGCCAGCAGCGCCTGGGAGGATCACAATGAGCAGTTCTTC. Translated: CASSAWEDHNEQFF.